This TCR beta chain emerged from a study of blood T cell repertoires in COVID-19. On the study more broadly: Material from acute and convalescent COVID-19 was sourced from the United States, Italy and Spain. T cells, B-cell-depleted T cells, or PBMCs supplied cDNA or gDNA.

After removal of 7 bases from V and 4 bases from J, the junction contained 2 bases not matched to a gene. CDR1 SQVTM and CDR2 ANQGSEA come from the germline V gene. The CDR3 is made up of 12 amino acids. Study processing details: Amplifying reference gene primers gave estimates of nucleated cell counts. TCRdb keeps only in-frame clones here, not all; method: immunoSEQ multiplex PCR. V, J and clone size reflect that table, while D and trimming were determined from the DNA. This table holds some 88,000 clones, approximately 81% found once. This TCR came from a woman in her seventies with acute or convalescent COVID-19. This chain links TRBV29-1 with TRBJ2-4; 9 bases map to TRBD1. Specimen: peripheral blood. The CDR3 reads CSAGTGKNIQYF. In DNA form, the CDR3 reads TGCAGCGCAGGGACAGGGAAAAACATTCAGTACTTC.